The T cell receptor (beta chain) described here comes from a study of technical replicates of blood from several donors. TCRdb keeps only in-frame clones here, not all; method: immunoSEQ multiplex PCR. The sample has over 80,000 clones, around 96% seen once; the top ten hold approximately 0.37%. Germline-derived CDR1 and CDR2 are SGHDN and FVKESK. Unmatched junction bases numbered 7, after V lost 6 bases and J lost 1 base. The CDR3 contains 15 residues. The sequence came from a human donor in good health. The rearrangement links TRBV14 to TRBJ2-3, with 7 bases lining up with TRBD1. Sequencing was performed on T cells isolated from PBMCs. The CDR3 loop reads CASRLTGSGTDTQYF. The CDR3, as DNA: TGTGCCAGCAGACTGACAGGGAGTGGCACAGATACGCAGTATTTT.